This T cell receptor beta chain was found in a study of shared clonotypes between healthy human individuals. Study-wide points: Around 5% of naive CD4 clonotypes were common to a few donors. The authors expected sequencing depth to affect clonotype sharing among donors.

CD4+ cells yielded CD45RA+ naive and CD45RA-negative memory subsets. Germline V gene lookup returns CDR1 ENHRY and CDR2 SYGVKD. The CDR3 spans 16 residues. Trimming took 5 bases from V and 6 from J, leaving 21 bases between them. Across several immunoSEQ plates, the genomic DNA of each subset was split evenly. TCRdb's table, derived via immunoSEQ multiplex PCR, lists solely in-frame clones and lacks some. Among millions of clones listed, 90% to 95% were seen once. On this clone itself: Its antigen is undetermined.

The receptor comes from a man aged 18-30 years in good health. Some clones in this sample may be carry-over from other donors' samples. Source material: naive CD4+ T cells from PBMCs. Described subset: CD45RA+ positively selected. The chain is built from TRBV10-3 and TRBJ2-3; D is tentatively TRBD1 or TRBD2 (6 bases each). As DNA, the CDR3 is TGTGCCATCAGTAGCCTACAGGGAGGTTCAAAGGATACGCAGTATTTT. Translation gives CAISSLQGGSKDTQYF.